This T cell receptor (beta chain) was recorded in a study of graft-versus-host responses after intestinal transplantation. Study as a whole: Isolated intestinal, liver-intestinal, or multivisceral transplants were what recipients had. For around 3 years after anti-thymocyte globulin induction, all recipients took tacrolimus and steroids.

The data were produced by immunoSEQ multiplex PCR, yet TCRdb's version contains in-frame clones alone and is incomplete. The sample lists about 130,000 clones; roughly nine tenths were seen once. The V gene lost 2 bases and the J gene lost 0 bases, with 9 bases spanning the gap. CDR1 is SGHNT, CDR2 YYREEE, per germline (reference sequence). The CDR3 contains 15 residues. Study-wide points: High graft-versus-host to host-versus-graft clonal ratios were found in allografts of patients who had graft-donor T cell macrochimerism. Investigators detected GvH clones in recipient marrow, with some emerging earlier in ileum or blood.

Details on this clone: The antigen remains unidentified.

This chain joins TRBV5-4 and TRBJ1-3; possible D gene TRBD1, 5 bases. The specimen was unstimulated CD4+ T cells sorted from spleen or lymph node cells, collected before intestinal transplant. The receptor's source is a human donor who received an intestinal transplant. CDR3 DNA: TGTGCCAGCAGCTTCGGGGCCCCCTCTGGAAACACCATATATTTT. It codes for CASSFGAPSGNTIYF.